Presented here are 5 T cell receptor beta chains from one specimen sequenced in a study of T cells in tuberculosis. Sequencing used immunoSEQ multiplex PCR; TCRdb keeps in-frame clones, though not all of them. The sample consists of roughly 34,000 clones, 95% to 96% of them appearing once. Sequenced material: PBMCs. These receptors came from a donor aged 10-29 years with latent tuberculosis or without tuberculosis infection.

This chain links TRBV6-1 with TRBJ1-5; D is uncertain. The CDR3 has 14 amino acids. CDR1 and CDR2 from the germline V gene are MNHNS and SASEGT. Trimming took 8 bases from V and 0 from J, leaving 11 bases between them. The CDR3, as DNA: TGTGCCAGCGAGGAGGTCTATAGCAATCAGCCCCAGCATTTT. Translation gives CASEEVYSNQPQHF.

The chain carries TRBV5-8 and TRBJ2-2, with 8 positions matching TRBD2. Losses at the gene ends were 0 bases for V and 7 bases for J; bases not matched to a gene: 11. The germline gives CDR1 SGHTS, CDR2 YDEGEE. There are 17 residues in the CDR3. The chain's CDR3 is CASSLVGRGGRFGELFF. CDR3 DNA sequence: TGTGCCAGCAGCTTGGTCGGACGGGGGGGCCGTTTCGGGGAGCTGTTTTTT.

The V gene is TRBV14, the J gene TRBJ2-1; D possibly corresponds to TRBD2 (6 bases). This CDR3 region has 15 residues. Germline V lookup: CDR1 SGHDN, CDR2 FVKESK. V was clipped by 4 bases and J by 5 bases, with 15 bases between them. The CDR3 is CASSPTEGLDNEQFF. CDR3 in DNA: TGTGCCAGCAGCCCAACGGAGGGCTTAGACAATGAGCAGTTCTTC.

The rearrangement joins TRBV6-6 to TRBJ1-5; D is perhaps TRBD1 (5 bases). This CDR3 contains 14 residues. Per germline, CDR1 MNHNY and CDR2 SVGAGI (reference sequence). Trimming took 2 bases from V and 3 from J, leaving 8 bases between them. The CDR3 DNA follows: TGTGCCAGCAGTTACGGGGCCGACAATCAGCCCCAGCATTTT. Translated, it gives CASSYGADNQPQHF.

The genes are TRBV5-1 and TRBJ2-3; 11 bases map to TRBD2. This CDR3 has 17 residues. With 3 bases clipped from V and 4 bases from J, the junction kept 10 bases outside the gene matches. Germline assignment: CDR1 SGHRS and CDR2 YFSETQ. The DNA of the CDR3 is TGCGCCAGCAGCTGGGCCACTAGCGGGAGTAGCTCAGATACGCAGTATTTT. Amino acid sequence: CASSWATSGSSSDTQYF.